Below are 11 T cell receptor beta chains sequenced from a single sample in a study of T-cell reconstitution after alpha-beta-depleted transplantation in children. It was with unique molecular identifiers that the TCRbeta library was prepared. TCRdb independently ran MiXCR on the PCR reads; one entry per CDR3 protein. The data hold around 960,000 distinct CDR3 sequences, with about 29% observed a single time. Sequenced here: PBMCs, mostly from graft donor cells, sampled 360 days after TCRalphabeta/CD19-depleted stem cell transplant. The receptors shown here come from a boy in the first two years of life who had a stem cell transplant for SCID, so the T cells may come from the graft donor.

The rearrangement joins TRBV7-3 to TRBJ2-7; TRBD2 aligns across 7 bases. The CDR3 extends over 14 amino acids. The J segment lost 4 bases and the V segment lost 5 bases, leaving 8 bases of the junction unmatched. Germline V gene sequence: CDR1 SGHTA, CDR2 FQGTGA. The CDR3 coding sequence is TGTGCCAGCAGCCCAGGAGCGGGGTTGTACGAGCAGTACTTC. Protein: CASSPGAGLYEQYF.

The chain recombines TRBV20-1 with TRBJ2-1; D assignment may be TRBD1 or TRBD2 (5 bases each). The CDR3 totals 15 residues. Germline assignment: CDR1 DFQATT and CDR2 SNEGSKA (reference sequence). V lost 1 base and J 8 bases, leaving 18 bases between the germline ends. The CDR3 region is CSARVRLGMGDEQFF. In DNA form, the CDR3 reads TGCAGTGCTAGAGTGCGGCTGGGCATGGGGGATGAGCAGTTCTTC.

Only a few counts were recorded for this clonotype. J is TRBJ2-1 and V is TRBV5-5; D is possibly TRBD2 (6 bases). Trimming pared 2 bases from V and 4 bases from J, leaving 19 bases between. Per germline, CDR1 SGHKS and CDR2 YYEKEE (reference sequence). There are 17 residues in the CDR3. The CDR3 region is CASSFSPQGGGYNEQFF. The CDR3 DNA sequence: TGTGCCAGCAGCTTCTCTCCCCAGGGTGGGGGGTACAATGAGCAGTTCTTC.

This rearrangement joins TRBV29-1 to TRBJ1-2; a possible D gene is TRBD1 (5 bases). V shed 3 bases and J shed 5 bases, with 16 bases lying between them. This CDR3 is 14 amino acids long. The germline CDR1 and CDR2 sequences are SQVTM and ANQGSEA. The CDR3 sequence is CSVEGLKVPYGYTF. Here the CDR3 DNA reads TGCAGCGTTGAGGGACTCAAGGTCCCTTATGGCTACACCTTC.

This clonotype occurred a few times. This sequence joins TRBV7-2 and TRBJ2-3, with D perhaps TRBD1 or TRBD2 (7 bases each). V lost 6 bases, J lost 0 bases, and 13 bases lay in between. The CDR3 loop spans 15 amino acids. Germline-derived CDR1 and CDR2 are SGHTA and FQGNSA. The CDR3 region has the DNA TGTGCCAGCAGACTCCAGGGGGGGAGCACAGATACGCAGTATTTT. It yields the protein CASRLQGGSTDTQYF.

This clonotype has more than one count but fewer than ten. The chain joins TRBV7-8 to TRBJ1-6; no reliable D call. The CDR3 loop spans 15 amino acids. Looked up from germline, CDR1 is SGHVS and CDR2 is FQNEAQ. Deletions cut 8 bases from V and 0 bases from J, with 11 bases between. The CDR3: CASQKMSSYNSPLHF. The CDR3 DNA sequence: TGTGCCAGCCAGAAAATGAGCTCCTATAATTCACCCCTCCACTTT.

This clonotype occurred once. This rearrangement joins TRBV12-3 or TRBV12-4 to TRBJ1-1; 9 nucleotides align to TRBD1. The J segment lost 4 bases and the V segment lost 6 bases, leaving 6 bases of the junction unmatched. CDR3 size: 14 residues. This chain's CDR3 is CASSTTGGFTEAFF. DNA of the CDR3: TGTGCCAGCAGCACTACAGGGGGCTTCACTGAAGCTTTCTTT.

The chain carries TRBV5-1 and TRBJ2-1; 10 bases are shared with TRBD1. The germline CDR1 and CDR2 sequences are SGHRS and YFSETQ. This CDR3 contains 15 residues. The trim removed 6 bases at V and 6 bases at J, leaving 9 bases unmatched. In DNA form, the CDR3 reads TGCGCCAGCACCCTGACAGGGGGCGCCCCCAATGAGCAGTTCTTC. This sequence encodes CASTLTGGAPNEQFF.

This chain connects TRBV7-3 to TRBJ1-4; 9 positions agree with TRBD1. The CDR3 sequence is 16 residues long. Losses at the gene ends were 2 bases for V and 6 bases for J; bases not matched to a gene: 7. Germline V gives CDR1 SGHTA, CDR2 FQGTGA. In nucleotides, the CDR3 is TGTGCCAGCAGCTTACCCCATGGGACAGGGTATGAAAAACTGTTTTTT. Residues: CASSLPHGTGYEKLFF. The full variable domain, with the rest looked up from reference TRBV7-3 and TRBJ1-4, is GAGVSQTPSNKVTEKGKYVELRCDPISGHTALYWYRQSLGQGPEFLIYFQGTGAADDSGLPNDRFFAVRPEGSVSTLKIQRTERGDSAVYLCASSLPHGTGYEKLFFGSGTQLSVL.

This clonotype was recorded many times. J is TRBJ2-1 and V is TRBV5-1, with a possible D match to TRBD2 (6 bases). The germline CDR1 and CDR2 sequences are SGHRS and YFSETQ. The CDR3 is made up of 13 amino acids. Trimming removed 1 base at V and 7 bases at J, with 9 bases between. CDR3 sequence: CASSLPGGNEQFF. CDR3 in DNA: TGCGCCAGCAGCTTGCCAGGAGGGAATGAGCAGTTCTTC.

This clonotype was counted only a few times. This chain links TRBV10-1 with TRBJ2-2; TRBD1 might be the D (7 bases). Germline CDR1 WNHNN, CDR2 SYGVQD (reference sequence). V lost 3 bases and J 4 bases, leaving 15 bases between the germline ends. The CDR3 spans 16 residues. The CDR3 here is CASSEFGRGVTGELFF. The CDR3 bases are TGCGCCAGCAGTGAATTCGGCAGGGGGGTCACCGGGGAGCTGTTTTTT.